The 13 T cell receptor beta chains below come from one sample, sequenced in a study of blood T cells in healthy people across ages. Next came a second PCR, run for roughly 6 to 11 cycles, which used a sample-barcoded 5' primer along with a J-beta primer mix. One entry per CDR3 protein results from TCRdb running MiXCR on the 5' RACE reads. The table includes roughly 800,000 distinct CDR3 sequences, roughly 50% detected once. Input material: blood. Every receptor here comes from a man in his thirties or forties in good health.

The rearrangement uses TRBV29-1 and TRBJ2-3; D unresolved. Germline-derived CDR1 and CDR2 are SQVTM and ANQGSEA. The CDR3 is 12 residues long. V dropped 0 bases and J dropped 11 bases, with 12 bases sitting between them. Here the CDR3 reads CSVEEGNWKQYF. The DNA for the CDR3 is TGCAGCGTTGAAGAAGGAAATTGGAAGCAGTATTTT.

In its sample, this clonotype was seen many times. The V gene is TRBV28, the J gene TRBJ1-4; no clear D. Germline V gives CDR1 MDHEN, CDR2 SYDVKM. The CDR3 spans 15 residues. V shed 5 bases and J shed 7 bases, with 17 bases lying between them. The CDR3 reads CASSLPEGRAEKLFF. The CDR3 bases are TGTGCCAGCAGTCTTCCTGAGGGCAGAGCTGAAAAACTGTTTTTT.

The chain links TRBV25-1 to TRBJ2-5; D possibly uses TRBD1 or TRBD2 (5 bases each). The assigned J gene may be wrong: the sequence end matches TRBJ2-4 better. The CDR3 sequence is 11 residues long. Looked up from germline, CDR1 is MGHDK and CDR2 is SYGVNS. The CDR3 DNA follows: TGTGCCAGCAGTGCTGGGGGCATTCAGTACTTC. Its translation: CASSAGGIQYF.

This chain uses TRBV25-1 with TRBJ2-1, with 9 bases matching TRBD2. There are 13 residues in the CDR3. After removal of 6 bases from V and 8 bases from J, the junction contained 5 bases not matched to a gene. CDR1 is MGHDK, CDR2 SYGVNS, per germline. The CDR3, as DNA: TGTGCCAGCAGCCTAGCGGGATCGTATGAGCAGTTCTTC. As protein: CASSLAGSYEQFF. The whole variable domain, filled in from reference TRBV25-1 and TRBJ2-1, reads EADIYQTPRYLVIGTGKKITLECSQTMGHDKMYWYQQDPGMELHLIHYSYGVNSTEKGDLSSESTVSRIRTEHFPLTLESARPSHTSQYLCASSLAGSYEQFFGPGTRLTVL.

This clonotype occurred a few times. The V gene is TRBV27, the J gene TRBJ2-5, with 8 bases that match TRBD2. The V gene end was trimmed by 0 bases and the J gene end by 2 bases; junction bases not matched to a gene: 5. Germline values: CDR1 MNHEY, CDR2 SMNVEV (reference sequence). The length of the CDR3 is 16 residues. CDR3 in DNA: TGTGCCAGCAGTTTATCCCCACTAGCGGAGCAAGAGACCCAGTACTTC. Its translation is CASSLSPLAEQETQYF.

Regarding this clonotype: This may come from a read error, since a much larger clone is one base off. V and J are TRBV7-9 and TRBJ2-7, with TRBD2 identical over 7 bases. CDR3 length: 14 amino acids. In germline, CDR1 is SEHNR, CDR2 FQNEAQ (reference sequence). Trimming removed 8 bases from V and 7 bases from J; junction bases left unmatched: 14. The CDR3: CASRGGSSSNEQYF. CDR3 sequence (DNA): TGTGCCAGCCGCGGCGGGAGTTCTTCCAATGAGCAGTACTTC.

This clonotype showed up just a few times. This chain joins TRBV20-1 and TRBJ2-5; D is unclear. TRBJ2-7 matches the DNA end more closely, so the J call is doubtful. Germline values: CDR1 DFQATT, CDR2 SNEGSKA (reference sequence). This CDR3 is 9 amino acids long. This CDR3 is CSAMGEQYF. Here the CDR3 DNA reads TGCAGTGCTATGGGCGAGCAGTACTTC.

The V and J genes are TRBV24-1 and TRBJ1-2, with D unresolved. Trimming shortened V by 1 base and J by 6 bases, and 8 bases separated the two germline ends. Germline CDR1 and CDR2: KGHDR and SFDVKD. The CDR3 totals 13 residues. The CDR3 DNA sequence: TGTGCCACCAGTGATTTTTCGGCGGATGGCTACACCTTC. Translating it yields CATSDFSADGYTF.

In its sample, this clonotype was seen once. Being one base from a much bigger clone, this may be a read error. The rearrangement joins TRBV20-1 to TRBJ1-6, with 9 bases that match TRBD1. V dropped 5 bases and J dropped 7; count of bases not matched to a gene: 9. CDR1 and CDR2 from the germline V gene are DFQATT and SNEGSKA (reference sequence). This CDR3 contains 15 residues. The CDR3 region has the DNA TGCAGTGCTTCCGACAGGGGGTTTGAGAATTCACCCCTCCACTTT. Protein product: CSASDRGFENSPLHF.

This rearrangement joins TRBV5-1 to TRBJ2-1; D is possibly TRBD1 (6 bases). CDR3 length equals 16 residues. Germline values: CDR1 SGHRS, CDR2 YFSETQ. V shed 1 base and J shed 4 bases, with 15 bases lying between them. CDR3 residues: CASSLSLGTRYNEQFF. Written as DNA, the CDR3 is TGCGCCAGCAGCTTGTCTCTCGGGACAAGATACAATGAGCAGTTCTTC.

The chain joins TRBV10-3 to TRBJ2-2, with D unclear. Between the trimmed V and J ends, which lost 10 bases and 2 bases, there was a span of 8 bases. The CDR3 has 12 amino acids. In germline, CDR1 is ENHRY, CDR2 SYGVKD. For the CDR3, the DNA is TGTGCCACCTACGACAACACCGGGGAGCTGTTTTTT. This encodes CATYDNTGELFF.

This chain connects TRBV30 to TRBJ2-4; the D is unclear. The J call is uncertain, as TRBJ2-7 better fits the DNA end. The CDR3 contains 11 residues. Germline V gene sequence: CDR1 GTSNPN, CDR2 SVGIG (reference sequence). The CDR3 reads CAWSRPSEQYF. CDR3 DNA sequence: TGTGCCTGGAGTCGACCCAGCGAGCAGTACTTC.

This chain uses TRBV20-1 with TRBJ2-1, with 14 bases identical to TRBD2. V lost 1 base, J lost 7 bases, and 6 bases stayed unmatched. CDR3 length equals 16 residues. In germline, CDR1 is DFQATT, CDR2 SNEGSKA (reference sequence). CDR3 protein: CSARGLAGGQWNEQFF. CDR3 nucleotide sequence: TGCAGTGCTAGAGGACTAGCGGGGGGGCAATGGAATGAGCAGTTCTTC.